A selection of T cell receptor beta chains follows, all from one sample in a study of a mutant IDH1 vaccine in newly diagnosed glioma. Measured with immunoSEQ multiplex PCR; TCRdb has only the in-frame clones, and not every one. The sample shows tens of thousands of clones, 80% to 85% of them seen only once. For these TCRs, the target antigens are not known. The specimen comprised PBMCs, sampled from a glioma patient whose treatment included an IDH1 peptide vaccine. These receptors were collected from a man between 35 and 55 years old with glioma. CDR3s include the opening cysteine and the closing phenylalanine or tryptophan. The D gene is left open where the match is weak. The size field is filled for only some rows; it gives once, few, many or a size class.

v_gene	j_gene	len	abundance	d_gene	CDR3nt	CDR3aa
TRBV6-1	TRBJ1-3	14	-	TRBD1	TGTGCCAGCAGGGAGACAGGGTCTGGAAACACCATATATTTT	CASRETGSGNTIYF
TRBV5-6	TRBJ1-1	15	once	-	TGTGCCAGCAGCACAACCAGGGGCTCGAACACTGAAGCTTTCTTT	CASSTTRGSNTEAFF
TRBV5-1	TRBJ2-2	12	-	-	TGCGCCAGCAGACAAAACACCGGGGAGCTGTTTTTT	CASRQNTGELFF
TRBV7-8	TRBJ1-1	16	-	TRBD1	TGTGCCAGCAGCTTAGCGAGGGCAGGGGGCCACACTGAAGCTTTCTTT	CASSLARAGGHTEAFF
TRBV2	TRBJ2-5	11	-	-	TGTGCCAGCAGATCAAGGGAGACCCAGTACTTC	CASRSRETQYF
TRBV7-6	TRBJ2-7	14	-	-	TGTGCCAGCAGCTTAGTGACAGGCACAAGGGAGCAGTACTTC	CASSLVTGTREQYF
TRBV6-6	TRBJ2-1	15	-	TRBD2	TGTGCCAGCAGTTCTAGCGGGGGCTCCTACAATGAGCAGTTCTTC	CASSSSGGSYNEQFF
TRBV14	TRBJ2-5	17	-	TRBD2	TGTGCCAGCAGCCAAGGGACTAGCGGGCACCTCCCAGAGACCCAGTACTTC	CASSQGTSGHLPETQYF
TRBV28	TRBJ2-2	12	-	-	TGTGCCAGCAGGGGGGTCACCGGGGAGCTGTTTTTT	CASRGVTGELFF
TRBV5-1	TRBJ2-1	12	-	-	TGCGCCAGCAGCTTCCGCCAGGATGAGCAGTTCTTC	CASSFRQDEQFF
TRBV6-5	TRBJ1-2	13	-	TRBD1	TGTGCCAGCAGCGTGGACAGGGGCTATGGCTACACCTTC	CASSVDRGYGYTF
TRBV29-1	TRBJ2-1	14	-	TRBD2	TGCAGCGCAATCGGAGCGGGAGGGTCGTATGAGCAGTTCTTC	CSAIGAGGSYEQFF
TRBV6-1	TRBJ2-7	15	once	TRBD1	TGTGCCAGCCTTGTCTGGGACAGGGGTAACTACGAGCAGTACTTC	CASLVWDRGNYEQYF
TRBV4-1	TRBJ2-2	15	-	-	TGCGCCAGCAGCCAAGAAGACAAAAACACCGGGGAGCTGTTTTTT	CASSQEDKNTGELFF
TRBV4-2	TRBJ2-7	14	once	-	TGTGCCAGCAGCCAAGACATACTAGGGTACGAGCAGTACTTC	CASSQDILGYEQYF
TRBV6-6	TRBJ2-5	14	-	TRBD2	TGTGCCAGCAGTTACCCTAGCGGCCAAGAGACCCAGTACTTC	CASSYPSGQETQYF
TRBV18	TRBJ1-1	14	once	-	TGTGCCAGCTCACCACCGTCCATGGCGACTGAAGCTTTCTTT	CASSPPSMATEAFF
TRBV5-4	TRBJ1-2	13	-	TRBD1	TGTGCCAGCAGCTCGGGACAGAGCTATGGCTACACCTTC	CASSSGQSYGYTF
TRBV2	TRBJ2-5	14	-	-	TGTGCCAGCAGTGGTAGACTAGGGTGGGAGACCCAGTACTTC	CASSGRLGWETQYF
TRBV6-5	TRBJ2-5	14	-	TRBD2	TGTGCCAGCAGTTACGGCGCGGGAGTTGAGACCCAGTACTTC	CASSYGAGVETQYF
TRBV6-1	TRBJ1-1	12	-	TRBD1	TGTGCCAGCAGAACCGGGACAGGGGAAGCTTTCTTT	CASRTGTGEAFF
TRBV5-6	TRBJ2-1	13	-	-	TGTGCCAGCAGCTTGTTGGTGGGGGATGAGCAGTTCTTC	CASSLLVGDEQFF
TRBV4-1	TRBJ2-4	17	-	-	TGCGCCAGCAGCAACGGACCCGTAAGGGGAGCCAAAAACATTCAGTACTTC	CASSNGPVRGAKNIQYF
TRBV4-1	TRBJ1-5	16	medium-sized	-	TGCGCCAGCAGCCAAGATGGCGGGCTGGGCAATCAGCCCCAGCATTTT	CASSQDGGLGNQPQHF
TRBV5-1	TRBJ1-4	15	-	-	TGCGCCAGCAGCTTGGGGGGGATGGCTAATGAAAAACTGTTTTTT	CASSLGGMANEKLFF
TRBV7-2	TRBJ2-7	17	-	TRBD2	TGTGCCAGCAGCTTAGGGCTAGCGGGAGGTAAACTCTACGAGCAGTACTTC	CASSLGLAGGKLYEQYF
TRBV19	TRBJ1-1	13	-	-	TGTGCCAGTAGTTTGGGCAGGAACACTGAAGCTTTCTTT	CASSLGRNTEAFF
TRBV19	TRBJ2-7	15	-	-	TGTGCCAGTAGTTCCCACGCCGGGCGGAACTACGAGCAGTACTTC	CASSSHAGRNYEQYF
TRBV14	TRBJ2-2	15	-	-	TGTGCCAGCAGCCAAGATCGTGGCAGGGTAGGGGAGCTGTTTTTT	CASSQDRGRVGELFF
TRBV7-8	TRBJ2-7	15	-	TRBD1	TGTGCCAGCAGCCTCGTGCGGGACAGGGTCTACGAGCAGTACTTC	CASSLVRDRVYEQYF
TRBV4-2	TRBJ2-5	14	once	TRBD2	TGTGCCAGCAGCCAGGGACTAGAGGAAGAGACCCAGTACTTC	CASSQGLEEETQYF
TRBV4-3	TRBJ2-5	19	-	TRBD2	TGCGCCAGCAGCCAAGAGTGGGGTGGGGTAGCGGGCACCCAAGAGACCCAGTACTTC	CASSQEWGGVAGTQETQYF
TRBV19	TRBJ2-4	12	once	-	TGTGCCACCTCGAACTGGGTAAACATTCAGTACTTC	CATSNWVNIQYF
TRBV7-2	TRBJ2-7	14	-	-	TGTGCCAGCAGCAGAACATACACTTCCTACGAGCAGTACTTC	CASSRTYTSYEQYF
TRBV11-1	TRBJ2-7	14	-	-	TGTGCCAGCAGCTTAGGGGGGAATACCTACGAGCAGTACTTC	CASSLGGNTYEQYF
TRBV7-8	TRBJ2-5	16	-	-	TGTGCCAGCAGCCCCAGTGGTAGGGGGAGTGGAGAGACCCAGTACTTC	CASSPSGRGSGETQYF
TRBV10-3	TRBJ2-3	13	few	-	TGTGCCAGTTCTAGCAGACCGCGAGATACGCAGTATTTT	CASSSRPRDTQYF
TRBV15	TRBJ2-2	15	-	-	TGTGCCACCAGGAAATATAGCGGAAACACCGGGGAGCTGTTTTTT	CATRKYSGNTGELFF
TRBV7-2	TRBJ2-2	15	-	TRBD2	TGTGCCAGCAGTCCCATGGGGAGGGCCACCGGGGAGCTGTTTTTT	CASSPMGRATGELFF
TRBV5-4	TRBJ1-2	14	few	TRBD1	TGTGCCAGCAGCTTTTCCAGGGGGATCTATGGCTACACCTTC	CASSFSRGIYGYTF
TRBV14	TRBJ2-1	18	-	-	TGTGCCAGCAGCCAAGATGAGCCTAACTGGATGGGGTACAATGAGCAGTTCTTC	CASSQDEPNWMGYNEQFF
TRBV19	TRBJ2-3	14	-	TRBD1	TGTGCCAGTGGGAACAGGGGTACCACAGATACGCAGTATTTT	CASGNRGTTDTQYF